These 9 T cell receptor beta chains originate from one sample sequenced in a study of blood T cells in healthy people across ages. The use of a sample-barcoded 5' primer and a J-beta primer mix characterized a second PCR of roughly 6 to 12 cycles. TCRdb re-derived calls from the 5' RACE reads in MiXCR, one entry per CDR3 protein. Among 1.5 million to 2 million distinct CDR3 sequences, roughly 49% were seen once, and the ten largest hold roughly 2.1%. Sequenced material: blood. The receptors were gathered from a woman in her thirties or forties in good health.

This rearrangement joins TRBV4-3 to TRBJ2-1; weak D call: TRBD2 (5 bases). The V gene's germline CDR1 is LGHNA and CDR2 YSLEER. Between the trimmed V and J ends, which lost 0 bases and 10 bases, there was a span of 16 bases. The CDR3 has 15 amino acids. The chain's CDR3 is CASSQEISVPGEQFF. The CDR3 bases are TGCGCCAGCAGCCAAGAGATTAGCGTCCCGGGCGAGCAGTTCTTC.

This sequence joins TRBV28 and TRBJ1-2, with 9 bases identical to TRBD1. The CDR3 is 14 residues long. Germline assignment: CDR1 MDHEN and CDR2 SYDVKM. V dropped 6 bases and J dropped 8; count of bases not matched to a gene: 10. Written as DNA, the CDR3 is TGTGCCAGCAGATCCCCCTCGGGACAGGGAGGCTACACCTTC. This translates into CASRSPSGQGGYTF.

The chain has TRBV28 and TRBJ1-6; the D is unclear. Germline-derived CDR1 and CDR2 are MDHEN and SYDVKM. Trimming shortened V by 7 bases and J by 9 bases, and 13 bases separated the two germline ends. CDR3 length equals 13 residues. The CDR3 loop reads CASTLGRVSPLHF. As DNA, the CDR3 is TGTGCCAGCACCCTCGGTAGGGTTTCACCCCTCCACTTT.

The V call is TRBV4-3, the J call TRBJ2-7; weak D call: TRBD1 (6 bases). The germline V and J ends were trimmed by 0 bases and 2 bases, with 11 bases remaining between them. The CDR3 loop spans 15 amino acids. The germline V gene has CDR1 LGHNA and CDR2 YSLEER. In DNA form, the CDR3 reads TGCGCCAGCAGCCAAGAACAGGGTACCACCTACGAGCAGTACTTC. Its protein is CASSQEQGTTYEQYF.

The CDR3 reads CASSSYNLSPHEQYF. CDR3 sequence (DNA): TGTGCCAGCAGCTCCTACAATCTATCCCCCCATGAGCAGTACTTC. The chain employs TRBV7-3 and TRBJ2-5; D is ambiguous. V was cut by 4 bases and J by 11 bases, with 23 bases left in between. The CDR3 has 15 amino acids. Germline V gene lookup returns CDR1 SGHTA and CDR2 FQGTGA.

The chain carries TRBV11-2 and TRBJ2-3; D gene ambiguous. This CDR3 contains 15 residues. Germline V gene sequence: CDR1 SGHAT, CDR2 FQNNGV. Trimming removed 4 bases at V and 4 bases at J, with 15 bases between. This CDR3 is CASSSSAVLADTQYF. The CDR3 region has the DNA TGTGCCAGCAGCTCTTCTGCGGTCCTGGCAGATACGCAGTATTTT.

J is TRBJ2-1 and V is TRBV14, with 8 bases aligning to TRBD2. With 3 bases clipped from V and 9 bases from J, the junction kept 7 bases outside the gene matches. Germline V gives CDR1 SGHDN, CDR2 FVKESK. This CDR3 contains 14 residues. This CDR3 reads CASSHQRGGIEQFF. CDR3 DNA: TGTGCCAGCAGCCATCAACGGGGGGGGATTGAGCAGTTCTTC. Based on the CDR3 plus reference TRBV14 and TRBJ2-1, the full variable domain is EAGVTQFPSHSVIEKGQTVTLRCDPISGHDNLYWYRRVMGKEIKFLLHFVKESKQDESGMPNNRFLAERTGGTYSTLKVQPAELEDSGVYFCASSHQRGGIEQFFGPGTRLTVL.

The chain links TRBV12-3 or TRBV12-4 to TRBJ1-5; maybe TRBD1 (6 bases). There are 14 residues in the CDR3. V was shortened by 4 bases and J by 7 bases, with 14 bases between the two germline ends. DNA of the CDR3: TGTGCCAGCAGTTGGGACACGCCGGAGCAGCCCCAGCATTTT. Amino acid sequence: CASSWDTPEQPQHF.

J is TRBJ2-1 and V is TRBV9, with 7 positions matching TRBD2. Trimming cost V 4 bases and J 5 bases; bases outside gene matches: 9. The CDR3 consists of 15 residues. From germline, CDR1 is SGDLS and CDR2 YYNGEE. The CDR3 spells CASSQIRGLNNEQFF. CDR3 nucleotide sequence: TGTGCCAGCAGCCAGATCCGGGGACTAAACAATGAGCAGTTCTTC.